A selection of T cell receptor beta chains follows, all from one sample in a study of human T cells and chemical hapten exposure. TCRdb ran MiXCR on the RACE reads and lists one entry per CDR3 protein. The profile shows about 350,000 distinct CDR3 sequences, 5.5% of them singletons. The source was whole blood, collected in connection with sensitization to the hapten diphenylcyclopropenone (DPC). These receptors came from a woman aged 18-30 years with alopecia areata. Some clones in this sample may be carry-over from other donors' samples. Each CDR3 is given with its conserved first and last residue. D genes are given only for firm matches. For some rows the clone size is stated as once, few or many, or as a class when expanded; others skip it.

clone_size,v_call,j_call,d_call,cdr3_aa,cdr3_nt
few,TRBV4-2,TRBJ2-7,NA,CASSQSQGEGYYEQYF,TGTGCCAGCAGCCAATCGCAGGGAGAGGGGTACTACGAGCAGTACTTC
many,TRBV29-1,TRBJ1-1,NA,CSVDKGSTEAFF,TGCAGCGTAGATAAGGGAAGCACTGAAGCTTTCTTT
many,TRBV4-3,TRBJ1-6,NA,CASSHGRDGGSPLHF,TGCGCCAGCAGCCACGGCCGGGATGGCGGGTCACCCCTCCACTTT
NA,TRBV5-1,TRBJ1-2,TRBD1,CASSPTPGTGGLGYGYTF,TGCGCCAGCAGCCCTACTCCGGGGACAGGGGGCCTGGGCTATGGCTACACCTTC
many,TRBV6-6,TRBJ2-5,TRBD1,CASKWTGETQYF,TGTGCCAGCAAATGGACAGGAGAGACCCAGTACTTC
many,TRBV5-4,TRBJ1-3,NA,CASSLDAGEQDTIYF,TGTGCCAGCAGCTTGGACGCAGGGGAACAGGACACCATATATTTT
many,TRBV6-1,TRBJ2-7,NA,CASSPLGVSYEQYF,TGTGCCAGCAGCCCCCTTGGGGTTTCCTACGAGCAGTACTTC
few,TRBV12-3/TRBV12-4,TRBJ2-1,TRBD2,CASSLLIAGVYNEQFF,TGTGCCAGCAGTTTACTAATAGCGGGGGTCTACAATGAGCAGTTCTTC
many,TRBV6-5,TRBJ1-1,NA,CASSYESEASNTEAFF,TGTGCCAGCAGTTACGAGTCCGAGGCCTCGAACACTGAAGCTTTCTTT
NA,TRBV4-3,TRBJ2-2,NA,CASSQDRRGDGELFF,TGCGCCAGCAGCCAAGATCGGCGCGGGGATGGGGAGCTGTTTTTT
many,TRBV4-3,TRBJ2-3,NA,CASSQGVLETDTQYF,TGCGCCAGCAGCCAAGGGGTCCTAGAGACAGATACGCAGTATTTT
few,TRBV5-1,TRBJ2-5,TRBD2,CASSSMTSGGQETQYF,TGCGCCAGCAGCTCCATGACTAGCGGGGGTCAAGAGACCCAGTACTTC
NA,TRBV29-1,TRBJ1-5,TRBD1,CSDLDREVGYSNQPQHF,TGCAGCGACCTGGACAGGGAGGTTGGTTATAGCAATCAGCCCCAGCATTTT
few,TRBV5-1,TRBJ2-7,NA,CASSFNLGGREQYF,TGCGCCAGCAGCTTCAATTTAGGGGGGCGCGAGCAGTACTTC
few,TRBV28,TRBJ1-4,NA,CASSEGRTAKLFF,TGTGCCAGCAGTGAGGGGAGGACAGCTAAACTGTTTTTT
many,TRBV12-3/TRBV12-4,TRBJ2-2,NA,CASSLERITGELFF,TGTGCCAGCAGTTTGGAAAGGATCACCGGGGAGCTGTTTTTT
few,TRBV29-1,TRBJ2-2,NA,CSVNNLSGELFF,TGCAGCGTTAACAACCTTTCCGGGGAGCTGTTTTTT
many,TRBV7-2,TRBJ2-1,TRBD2,CASSSQTSGVYNEQFF,TGTGCCAGCAGCTCCCAGACTAGCGGGGTGTACAATGAGCAGTTCTTC
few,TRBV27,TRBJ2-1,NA,CARRGGYNEQFF,TGTGCCAGAAGGGGGGGGTACAATGAGCAGTTCTTC
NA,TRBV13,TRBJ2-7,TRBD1,CASSSGDRESTYEQYF,TGTGCCAGCAGCTCCGGAGACAGGGAGTCGACCTACGAGCAGTACTTC
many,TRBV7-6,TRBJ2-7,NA,CASTLDEQYF,TGTGCCAGCACCCTGGACGAGCAGTACTTC
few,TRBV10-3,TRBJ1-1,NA,CAISESVGLGHTEAFF,TGTGCCATCAGTGAGTCGGTTGGGTTGGGGCACACTGAAGCTTTCTTT
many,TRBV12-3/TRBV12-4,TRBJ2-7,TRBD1,CASRGQGFYEQYF,TGTGCCAGCAGGGGACAGGGGTTTTACGAGCAGTACTTC
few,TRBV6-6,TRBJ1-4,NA,CASSYSISGSEKLFF,TGTGCCAGCAGTTACTCGATATCTGGGAGTGAAAAACTGTTTTTT